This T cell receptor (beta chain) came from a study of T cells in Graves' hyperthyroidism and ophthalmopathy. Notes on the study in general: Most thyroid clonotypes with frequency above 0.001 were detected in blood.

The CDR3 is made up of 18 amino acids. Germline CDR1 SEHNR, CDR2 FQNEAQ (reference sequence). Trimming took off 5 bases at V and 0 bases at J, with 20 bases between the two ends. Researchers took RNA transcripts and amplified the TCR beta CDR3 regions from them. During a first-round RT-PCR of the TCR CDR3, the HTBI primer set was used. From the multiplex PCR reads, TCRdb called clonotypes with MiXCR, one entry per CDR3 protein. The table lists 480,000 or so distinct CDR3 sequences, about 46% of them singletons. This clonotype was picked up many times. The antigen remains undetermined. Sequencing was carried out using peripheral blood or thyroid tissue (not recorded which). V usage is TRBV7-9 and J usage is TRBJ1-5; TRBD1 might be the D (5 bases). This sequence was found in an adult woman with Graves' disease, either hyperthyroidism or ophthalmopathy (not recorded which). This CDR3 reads CASSPRGPGGSSNQPQHF. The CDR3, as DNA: TGTGCCAGCAGCCCTAGAGGCCCGGGGGGGTCTAGCAATCAGCCCCAGCATTTT.